This T cell receptor (beta chain) was captured in a study of cytomegalovirus exposure and HLA in healthy donors. General observations from the study: DRB1 had the most TCR associations and HLA-C the fewest, a later analysis found, with rates varying by HLA locus. A previous analysis found most TCR beta V segments productive roughly 87% or roughly 30% of the time. Among TCR beta chains, those listed as cytomegalovirus-associated numbered about 150.

Turning to this clone: The antigen is unknown.

Donors consisted of healthy bone marrow donors. Germline values: CDR1 MDHEN, CDR2 SYDVKM. The CDR3 is 14 residues long. Trimming cost V 1 base and J 8 bases, with 14 bases left between them. In the PCR, 60 Vbeta and 13 Jbeta primers were used. TCRdb's table, derived via immunoSEQ multiplex PCR, lists solely in-frame clones and lacks some. This table holds some 160,000 clones, 80% found once. The origin of this receptor is a male donor in good health and CMV-seropositive. The source material was PBMCs. The rearrangement joins TRBV28 to TRBJ1-2, with D unresolved. The CDR3 DNA reads as TGTGCCAGCAGTTTATCGGCGGCAATATCGGGCTACACCTTC. The encoded protein is CASSLSAAISGYTF.